The 10 T cell receptor beta chains given below trace back to one sample, sequenced in a study of regulatory T cells in long-lasting Graves disease (dated by TCRdb to the early 2020s). In the paper's terms, the time point label means: newly diagnosed GD, antithyroid drugs for less than 3 months. For both TCR sequencing and RNA sequencing, RNA was extracted from PBMCs in TRIzol. The library was built by means of multiplex PCR. This sample was sequenced with an Illumina HiSeq 4000. iRepertoire HTBI primers and Arm-PCR amplification of CDR3 regions were used to construct TCR beta libraries. In TCRdb, the public reads were trimmed at Q25 with fastp and aligned with MiXCR, with productive beta chains retained. One record per CDR3 amino acid sequence lists the most common genes and DNA. The sample has 400,000 to 550,000 distinct CDR3 sequences on record, about 15% of them singletons. The ten largest make up around 11% of the sample.

These data are also associated with another study on T cells in Graves' hyperthyroidism and ophthalmopathy.

Sequencing was performed on peripheral blood mononuclear cells (PBMCs), taken at new diagnosis, from a patient treated with antithyroid drugs. Receptor source: a woman in her 30s with Graves disease. Donor details come from another sample of the same person, matched by shared clones.

This clonotype was recorded many times. The rearrangement joins TRBV2 to TRBJ2-7, with D maybe TRBD1 (5 bases). Germline loops: CDR1 SNHLY, CDR2 FYNNEI. The V gene lost 4 bases and the J gene lost 3 bases, with 16 bases spanning the gap. The CDR3 has 15 residues. CDR3 sequence: CASSAQGSPNYEQYF. DNA for the CDR3: TGTGCCAGCAGTGCCCAGGGTTCACCCAACTACGAGCAGTACTTC.

There are many counts of this clonotype. This rearrangement joins TRBV30 to TRBJ2-7; no reliable D call. This CDR3 region has 11 residues. CDR1 and CDR2 (germline): GTSNPN, SVGIG (reference sequence). V lost 0 bases, J lost 7 bases, and 7 bases lay in between. CDR3 DNA sequence: TGTGCCTGGAGTGTACAATGGGAGCAGTACTTC. This codes for CAWSVQWEQYF.

The table lists this clonotype with a few counts. The chain recombines TRBV6-4 with TRBJ1-5; possibly TRBD1 for D (6 bases). V was clipped by 10 bases and J by 3 bases, with 22 bases between them. This CDR3 is built from 16 residues. CDR1 is MRHNA and CDR2 is SNTAGT in the germline V gene. In DNA form, the CDR3 reads TGTGCCAACGCCCACAGGGAAATATGGGACAATCAGCCCCAGCATTTT. This encodes CANAHREIWDNQPQHF.

The chain carries TRBV4-1 and TRBJ2-7; the match to TRBD2 covers 9 bases. J lost 5 bases, V lost 4 bases, and 15 bases had no gene match. The CDR3 consists of 17 residues. The germline V gene has CDR1 MGHRA and CDR2 YSYEKL. The CDR3 region is CASSLRPLGTSPHEQYF. In DNA form, the CDR3 reads TGCGCCAGCAGCCTACGACCACTCGGGACTAGCCCCCACGAGCAGTACTTC.

This clonotype appeared many times. The rearrangement uses TRBV20-1 and TRBJ2-3, with 10 bases identical to TRBD1. Trimming at V came to 6 bases and at J to 2 bases, leaving 5 bases not matched to a gene. Germline CDR1 and CDR2: DFQATT and SNEGSKA (reference sequence). The length of the CDR3 is 14 residues. The CDR3 protein is CSAGTGDYTDTQYF. The CDR3 DNA sequence: TGCAGTGCGGGGACAGGGGACTACACAGATACGCAGTATTTT.

The CDR3 sequence is CASSLEGGTQPQHF. The CDR3 DNA reads TGTGCCAGCAGCTTAGAGGGAGGGACTCAGCCCCAGCATTTT. The chain combines TRBV7-9 with TRBJ1-5; D possibly corresponds to TRBD1 (5 bases). With 1 base removed from V and 6 bases from J, the gap between germline ends came to 10 bases. The CDR3 is made up of 14 amino acids. Germline lookup yields CDR1 SEHNR and CDR2 FQNEAQ (reference sequence).

This clonotype was counted ten times or more. The chain uses TRBV10-2 and TRBJ2-1, with D unclear. The length of the CDR3 is 13 residues. V was pared by 4 bases and J by 4 bases, with 8 bases between. CDR1 and CDR2 from the germline V gene are WSHSY and SAAADI. CDR3 DNA sequence: TGCGCCAGCAGTGTCGTAGTGTACAATGAGCAGTTCTTC. Residues: CASSVVVYNEQFF.

There are many counts of this clonotype. The gene calls are TRBV3-1 and TRBJ2-4; 8 bases align to TRBD1. V was clipped by 2 bases and J by 13 bases; unmatched bases: 4. The length of the CDR3 is 12 residues. The germline V gene encodes CDR1 LGHDT and CDR2 YNNKEL (reference sequence). CDR3 coding DNA: TGTGCCAGCAGCCAACCGGGACAGGTACAGTACTTC. Translating it yields CASSQPGQVQYF.

In this sample, this clonotype turned up many times. The rearrangement links TRBV7-6 to TRBJ2-1; D possibly corresponds to TRBD2 (5 bases). The CDR3 covers 15 residues. Trimming stripped 8 bases from V and 2 bases from J, with 16 bases between. The germline gives CDR1 SGHVS, CDR2 FNYEAQ. The CDR3 sequence: CASGVLGQTYNEQFF. The CDR3 nucleotides are TGTGCCAGCGGCGTACTAGGGCAAACCTACAATGAGCAGTTCTTC.

This chain joins TRBV28 and TRBJ2-7; the match to TRBD2 covers 11 bases. In germline, CDR1 is MDHEN, CDR2 SYDVKM. The CDR3 contains 16 residues. V lost 6 bases, J lost 0 bases, and 7 bases stayed unmatched. This chain's CDR3 is CASRPPGLADSYEQYF. The CDR3 DNA follows: TGTGCCAGCAGGCCACCGGGACTAGCGGACTCCTACGAGCAGTACTTC.